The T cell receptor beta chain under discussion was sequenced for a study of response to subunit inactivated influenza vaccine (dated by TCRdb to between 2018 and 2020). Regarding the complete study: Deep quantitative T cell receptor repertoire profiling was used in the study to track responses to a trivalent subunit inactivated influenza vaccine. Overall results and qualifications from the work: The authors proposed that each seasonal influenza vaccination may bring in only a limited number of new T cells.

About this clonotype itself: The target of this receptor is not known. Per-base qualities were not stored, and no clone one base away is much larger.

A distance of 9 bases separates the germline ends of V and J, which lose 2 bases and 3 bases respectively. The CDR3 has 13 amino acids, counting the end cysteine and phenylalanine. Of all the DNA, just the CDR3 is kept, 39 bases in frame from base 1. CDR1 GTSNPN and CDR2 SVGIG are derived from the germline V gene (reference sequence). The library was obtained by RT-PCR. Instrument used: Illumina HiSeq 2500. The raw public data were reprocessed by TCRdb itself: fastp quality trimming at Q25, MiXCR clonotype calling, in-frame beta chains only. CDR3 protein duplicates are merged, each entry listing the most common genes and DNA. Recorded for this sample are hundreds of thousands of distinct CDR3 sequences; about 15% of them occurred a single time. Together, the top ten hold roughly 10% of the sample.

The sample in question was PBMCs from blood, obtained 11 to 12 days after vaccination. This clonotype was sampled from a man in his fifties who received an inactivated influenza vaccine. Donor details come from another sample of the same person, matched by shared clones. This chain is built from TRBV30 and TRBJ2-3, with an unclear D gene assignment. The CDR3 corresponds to CAWSISRTDTQYF. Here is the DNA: TGTGCCTGGAGTATCTCTCGAACAGATACGCAGTATTTT.